Described below is a single TCR beta chain sequence and its context. Under the authors' procedure: Amplification of reference gene primers was used by the study to estimate nucleated cell counts. The repertoire was sequenced with immunoSEQ multiplex PCR; TCRdb's copy has only in-frame clones and lacks some. The DNA was the basis for D and trimming; V, J and clone size are from that table. The table has fewer than 250,000 clones, roughly 90% seen once. The sample is drawn from a study of blood T cell repertoires in COVID-19. Study background: Samples came from the United States, Italy and Spain, spanning acute and convalescent COVID-19. PBMCs, B-cell-depleted T cells, or T cells provided the cDNA or gDNA that made up the material.

The ends lost 3 bases at V and 2 bases at J; junction bases unmatched: 5. Germline assignment: CDR1 SGHTA and CDR2 FQGNSA. The CDR3 is 16 residues long. This sequence originates from a man in his 70s with acute or convalescent COVID-19. The rearrangement links TRBV7-2 to TRBJ1-2; 11 bases are shared with TRBD1. Sequenced material: peripheral blood. The CDR3 spells CASSFDGTGGNYGYTF. Written as DNA, the CDR3 is TGTGCCAGCAGCTTCGATGGGACAGGGGGAAACTATGGCTACACCTTC.